The next 10 T cell receptor beta chains were all read from a single sample in a study of shared clonotypes between healthy human individuals. Sequenced by immunoSEQ multiplex PCR; TCRdb stores in-frame clones only, minus some. This table has 2 million to 3 million clones, approximately 93% appearing once. The source material was naive CD4+ T cells from PBMCs. Sample subset: CD45RA+ positively selected. The receptor source for this set is a man aged 18 to 29 in good health. Some clones in this sample may be carry-over from other donors' samples.

The chain is built from TRBV6-5 and TRBJ2-2, with TRBD1 matching over 10 bases. Germline-derived CDR1 and CDR2 are MNHEY and SVGAGI. The length of the CDR3 is 15 residues. With 6 bases clipped from V and 5 bases from J, the junction kept 6 bases outside the gene matches. CDR3: CASSRDRGRTGELFF. The DNA of the CDR3 is TGTGCCAGCAGCCGGGACAGGGGTAGGACCGGGGAGCTGTTTTTT.

To note about this clone: Other DNA sequences of this sample code for an identical CDR3. This chain joins TRBV6-5 and TRBJ1-5; possible D gene TRBD1, 5 bases. Germline V gene data show CDR1 as MNHEY and CDR2 as SVGAGI. The CDR3 covers 13 residues. With 3 bases removed from V and 7 bases from J, the gap between germline ends came to 10 bases. The chain's CDR3 is CASSYSRDQPQHF. Written as DNA, the CDR3 is TGTGCCAGCAGTTATTCGAGGGACCAGCCCCAGCATTTT.

This sequence joins TRBV7-9 and TRBJ1-3; D may be TRBD1 (6 bases). Trimming stripped 7 bases from V and 4 bases from J, with 11 bases between. CDR3 length: 13 residues. The germline V gene has CDR1 SEHNR and CDR2 FQNEAQ (reference sequence). Here the CDR3 reads CASKDSAGNTIYF. The CDR3, as DNA: TGTGCCAGCAAGGACAGCGCCGGAAACACCATATATTTT.

J is TRBJ2-3 and V is TRBV4-1, with 9 nucleotides matching TRBD1. This CDR3 has 17 residues. Germline CDR1 reads MGHRA; CDR2 reads YSYEKL. The ends lost 0 bases at V and 3 bases at J; junction bases unmatched: 7. The CDR3 DNA follows: TGCGCCAGCAGCCAAGATCGGGACAGGGTATTGACAGATACGCAGTATTTT. Translated, it gives CASSQDRDRVLTDTQYF.

The chain combines TRBV7-3 with TRBJ2-3; 11 bases are a match to TRBD2. CDR1 is SGHTA and CDR2 is FQGTGA in the germline V gene. This CDR3 region has 14 residues. Trimming removed 5 bases from V and 5 bases from J; junction bases left unmatched: 3. The CDR3 here is CASSRGLAGDTQYF. The CDR3 nucleotides are TGTGCCAGCAGCCGAGGACTAGCGGGAGATACGCAGTATTTT.

V and J are TRBV7-6 and TRBJ2-3, with TRBD2 matching 8 bases. J was trimmed by 0 bases and V by 5 bases; bases with no gene match: 13. Germline loops: CDR1 SGHVS, CDR2 FNYEAQ. The CDR3 runs to 18 residues. The CDR3 region is CASSRRLEREISTDTQYF. CDR3 coding DNA: TGTGCCAGCAGCCGCCGTTTGGAGCGGGAGATTAGCACAGATACGCAGTATTTT.

The rearrangement joins TRBV5-4 to TRBJ2-7; 9 bases match TRBD2. The V gene's germline CDR1 is SGHNT and CDR2 YYREEE (reference sequence). The CDR3 consists of 14 residues. V lost 4 bases and J lost 3; bases outside the gene matches: 5. The DNA for the CDR3 is TGTGCCAGCAGCGGTAGCGGGAGAGACTACGAGCAGTACTTC. Translating gives CASSGSGRDYEQYF.

The CDR3 sequence: CASGEGAGEDETQYF. The CDR3 nucleotides are TGTGCCAGCGGAGAGGGAGCGGGAGAAGATGAGACCCAGTACTTC. The rearrangement links TRBV14 to TRBJ2-5; TRBD2 matches 8 bases. J gave up 5 bases and V 8 bases, and 13 bases lay outside the gene matches. This CDR3 has 15 residues. Germline V gene sequence: CDR1 SGHDN, CDR2 FVKESK.

The chain couples TRBV5-1 to TRBJ2-1; the match to TRBD2 covers 10 bases. J gave up 9 bases and V 4 bases, and 10 bases lay outside the gene matches. The CDR3 totals 15 residues. In germline, CDR1 is SGHRS, CDR2 YFSETQ. CDR3 loop: CASSGLAGVDSEQFF. CDR3 in DNA: TGCGCCAGCAGCGGTCTAGCGGGAGTGGATAGTGAGCAGTTCTTC.

The genes are TRBV2 and TRBJ1-2, with D perhaps matching TRBD1 (5 bases). Germline V gene data show CDR1 as SNHLY and CDR2 as FYNNEI. V was cut by 8 bases and J by 4 bases, with 11 bases left in between. The CDR3 consists of 12 residues. The CDR3 reads CASQEQGYGYTF. In nucleotides, the CDR3 is TGTGCCAGCCAGGAGCAGGGCTATGGCTACACCTTC.